A single sample is the source of the 22 T cell receptor beta chains below, sequenced in a study of blood T cell repertoires in COVID-19. The data were produced by immunoSEQ multiplex PCR, yet TCRdb's version contains in-frame clones alone and is incomplete. The data show hundreds of thousands of clones, 80% to 90% seen once. The material sequenced was PBMCs or T cells enriched from blood (not recorded which). The receptor source for this set is a man between 18 and 35 years old who had recovered from COVID-19.

This chain connects TRBV3-1 (or the pseudogene TRBV3-2) to TRBJ2-1; the D is unclear. Germline CDR1 LGHDT, CDR2 YNNKEL (reference sequence). There are 12 residues in the CDR3. The germline V and J ends were trimmed by 3 bases and 9 bases, with 9 bases remaining between them. This CDR3 is CASSHSTVEQFF. CDR3 bases: TGTGCCAGCAGCCATAGCACCGTTGAGCAGTTCTTC.

V is TRBV9 and J is TRBJ2-7, with 7 bases fitting TRBD2. J gave up 6 bases and V 2 bases, and 8 bases lay outside the gene matches. Germline-derived CDR1 and CDR2 are SGDLS and YYNGEE. This CDR3 region has 14 residues. The CDR3 loop reads CASSVSSREAEQYF. CDR3 sequence (DNA): TGTGCCAGCAGCGTTTCTAGCCGGGAGGCCGAGCAGTACTTC. Full variable domain (rest looked up from reference TRBV9 and TRBJ2-7): DSGVTQTPKHLITATGQRVTLRCSPRSGDLSVYWYQQSLDQGLQFLIQYYNGEERAKGNILERFSAQQFPDLHSELNLSSLELGDSALYFCASSVSSREAEQYFGPGTRLTVT.

This clone was observed a few times. This sequence joins TRBV6-5 and TRBJ2-3; 12 bases agree with TRBD1. The CDR3 extends over 15 amino acids. Germline assignment: CDR1 MNHEY and CDR2 SVGAGI. V dropped 2 bases and J dropped 9; count of bases not matched to a gene: 6. The CDR3 DNA reads as TGTGCCAGCAGTTACGCCCCCGGGACAGGGGGCACGCAGTATTTT. Translation: CASSYAPGTGGTQYF.

This sequence joins TRBV28 and TRBJ2-1; 8 positions agree with TRBD2. Germline assignment: CDR1 MDHEN and CDR2 SYDVKM. V lost 5 bases, J lost 3 bases, and 6 bases stayed unmatched. This CDR3 has 15 residues. CDR3 amino acids: CASSNGRAGYNEQFF. DNA for the CDR3: TGTGCCAGCAGTAACGGGAGGGCCGGCTACAATGAGCAGTTCTTC.

The chain employs TRBV4-1 and TRBJ2-7; 10 nucleotides align to TRBD2. With 5 bases clipped from V and 4 bases from J, the junction kept 11 bases outside the gene matches. Germline V CDR1 and CDR2: MGHRA, YSYEKL. This CDR3 comprises 16 residues. The CDR3 loop reads CASSLLVGLAEYEQYF. DNA of the CDR3: TGCGCCAGCAGCTTGTTAGTAGGACTAGCGGAGTACGAGCAGTACTTC.

The V gene is TRBV11-3, the J gene TRBJ1-1; no clear D gene. CDR3 length: 14 residues. Germline CDR1 is SGHNT and CDR2 is YENEEA. V lost 1 base and J 3 bases, leaving 9 bases between the germline ends. The CDR3 nucleotides are TGTGCCAGCAGCTTAGGGGGAGAGGACACTGAAGCTTTCTTT. It codes for CASSLGGEDTEAFF.

This chain connects TRBV6-5 to TRBJ2-7, with 14 bases matching TRBD2. V shed 4 bases and J 3 bases; nucleotides not matched to a gene: 5. CDR1 is MNHEY, CDR2 SVGAGI, per germline. CDR3 length: 16 amino acids. CDR3 DNA: TGTGCCAGCAGTTTCTTCGGGACTAGCGGGGGCTACGAGCAGTACTTC. This translates into CASSFFGTSGGYEQYF.

The chain employs TRBV7-9 and TRBJ1-5; D remains unclear. Trimming shortened V by 2 bases and J by 4 bases, and 6 bases separated the two germline ends. Germline assignment: CDR1 SEHNR and CDR2 FQNEAQ (reference sequence). CDR3 length: 13 amino acids. The CDR3 sequence is CASSLTGNQPQHF. CDR3 DNA: TGTGCCAGCAGCTTAACGGGGAATCAGCCCCAGCATTTT. Combining the CDR3 with reference TRBV7-9 and TRBJ1-5 gives the whole variable domain DTGVSQNPRHKITKRGQNVTFRCDPISEHNRLYWYRQTLGQGPEFLTYFQNEAQLEKSRLLSDRFSAERPKGSFSTLEIQRTEQGDSAMYLCASSLTGNQPQHFGDGTRLSIL.

The chain has TRBV6-2 or TRBV6-3 and TRBJ1-5; possible D gene TRBD1, 5 bases. Germline loops: CDR1 MNHEY, CDR2 SVGEGT. CDR3 length equals 15 residues. With 2 bases removed from V and 7 bases from J, the gap between germline ends came to 15 bases. The CDR3 DNA reads as TGTGCCAGCAGTTACATGTTCAGGGTTGACCAGCCCCAGCATTTT. Residues: CASSYMFRVDQPQHF.

The chain uses TRBV7-6 and TRBJ2-3, with TRBD1 matching 10 bases. In germline, CDR1 is SGHVS, CDR2 FNYEAQ. The CDR3 runs 17 residues. The trim removed 3 bases at V and 1 base at J, leaving 7 bases unmatched. CDR3 coding DNA: TGTGCCAGCAGCTTCCTTCTCGGACAGGGGGGCACAGATACGCAGTATTTT. It specifies CASSFLLGQGGTDTQYF.

Only one count was recorded for this clone. This chain joins TRBV6-5 and TRBJ2-6; D not certain. The CDR3 is 14 amino acids. With 10 bases removed from V and 7 bases from J, the gap between germline ends came to 17 bases. CDR1 is MNHEY, CDR2 SVGAGI, per germline. CDR3 sequence (DNA): TGTGCCACCCTCGTTCTAGTAGGCGCCAACGTCCTGACTTTC. Its translation is CATLVLVGANVLTF.

The V call is TRBV18, the J call TRBJ1-1; D perhaps matches TRBD1 (5 bases). Between the trimmed V and J ends, which lost 3 bases and 6 bases, there was a span of 8 bases. This CDR3 has 12 residues. Per the germline V gene, CDR1 is KGHSH and CDR2 is LQKENI. The CDR3 nucleotides read TGTGCCAGCTCACCGGGGGGTTCTGAAGCTTTCTTT. Amino acids: CASSPGGSEAFF.

The V gene is TRBV7-9, the J gene TRBJ2-3; D gene uncertain. V shed 3 bases and J shed 1 base, with 8 bases lying between them. Looked up from germline, CDR1 is SEHNR and CDR2 is FQNEAQ (reference sequence). CDR3 length: 14 amino acids. The CDR3 loop is CASSFHQGTDTQYF. For the CDR3, the DNA is TGTGCCAGCAGCTTTCATCAGGGCACAGATACGCAGTATTTT.

V usage is TRBV9 and J usage is TRBJ2-3; 8 bases map to TRBD2. Germline trimming cut 2 bases from V and 1 base from J; bases unmatched to any gene: 3. CDR1 is SGDLS and CDR2 is YYNGEE in the germline V gene. CDR3 size: 15 residues. The CDR3 nucleotides read TGTGCCAGCAGCGTGTCCGGGGGGGGCACAGATACGCAGTATTTT. This translates into CASSVSGGGTDTQYF.

V and J are TRBV24-1 and TRBJ1-5; TRBD1 matches 10 bases. The CDR3 contains 13 residues. With 12 bases clipped from V and 9 bases from J, the junction kept 10 bases outside the gene matches. Germline CDR1 KGHDR, CDR2 SFDVKD. The DNA of the CDR3 is TGTGCCGCCCAAGGACAGGGGGGTGGGCCCCAGCATTTT. This sequence encodes CAAQGQGGGPQHF.

This sequence joins TRBV3-1 (or the pseudogene TRBV3-2) and TRBJ1-1, with TRBD1 matching 8 bases. V was clipped by 3 bases and J by 3 bases; unmatched bases: 6. Germline CDR1 LGHDT, CDR2 YNNKEL (reference sequence). The CDR3 spans 15 residues. The chain's CDR3 is CASSQWGQEHTEAFF. The CDR3 bases are TGTGCCAGCAGCCAGTGGGGACAGGAGCACACTGAAGCTTTCTTT.

The chain has TRBV7-8 and TRBJ1-4, with TRBD1 matching 9 bases. There are 15 residues in the CDR3. Trimming removed 1 base from V and 10 bases from J; junction bases left unmatched: 7. Germline loops: CDR1 SGHVS, CDR2 FQNEAQ. The CDR3 nucleotides read TGTGCCAGCAGCTTAGGAGGGGGACAGGGACGAAAACTGTTTTTT. Protein: CASSLGGGQGRKLFF.

This chain joins TRBV5-4 and TRBJ2-3; 12 bases align to TRBD2. This CDR3 region has 18 residues. CDR1 and CDR2 from the germline V gene are SGHNT and YYREEE (reference sequence). J was trimmed by 2 bases and V by 1 base; bases with no gene match: 8. The CDR3 loop reads CASSLTYGLAGNTDTQYF. CDR3 coding DNA: TGTGCCAGCAGCTTGACCTATGGACTAGCGGGAAACACAGATACGCAGTATTTT.

The chain recombines TRBV4-3 with TRBJ1-6; D is uncertain. CDR1 and CDR2 from the germline V gene are LGHNA and YSLEER. V lost 0 bases and J lost 4, with 13 bases in between. The length of the CDR3 is 17 residues. The CDR3 is CASSQESSPTYNSPLHF. CDR3 nucleotide sequence: TGCGCCAGCAGCCAAGAAAGCAGTCCGACTTATAATTCACCCCTCCACTTT.

This rearrangement joins TRBV6-5 to TRBJ1-5; D is undetermined. Germline-derived CDR1 and CDR2 are MNHEY and SVGAGI. Trimming cost V 2 bases and J 6 bases, with 8 bases left between them. The CDR3 sequence is 13 residues long. The CDR3 protein is CASSYGQFQPQHF. DNA for the CDR3: TGTGCCAGCAGTTACGGGCAGTTTCAGCCCCAGCATTTT.

CDR3 region: CASSVEPLAGGPDTQYF. CDR3 nucleotides: TGTGCCAGCAGCGTAGAGCCGCTAGCGGGAGGGCCAGATACGCAGTATTTT. V gene TRBV9 combines with J gene TRBJ2-3, with TRBD2 matching 12 bases. Germline values: CDR1 SGDLS, CDR2 YYNGEE. The V segment lost 0 bases and the J segment 4 bases; nucleotides outside the gene matches: 6. The CDR3 has 17 residues.

The V and J genes are TRBV19 and TRBJ1-1, with D possibly being TRBD1 (5 bases). In germline, CDR1 is LNHDA, CDR2 SQIVND (reference sequence). This CDR3 is built from 16 residues. The ends were cut back, 5 bases at V and 2 bases at J, with 18 bases in the middle. The CDR3 DNA reads TGTGCCAGTAGTCCCTCGGAGAAAGGGGTTAACACTGAAGCTTTCTTT. Its protein product is CASSPSEKGVNTEAFF.